This TCR beta chain was retrieved from a study of T-cell reconstitution after alpha-beta-depleted transplantation in children. The CDR3 contains 16 residues. Germline CDR1 reads LGHNA; CDR2 reads YNFKEQ. V lost 6 bases to trimming and J lost 4 bases; unmatched junction nucleotides: 13. For TCRbeta, the library was prepared with unique molecular identifiers. TCRdb redid the calling of the PCR reads with MiXCR, one entry per CDR3 protein. The sample has about 540,000 distinct CDR3 sequences; 18% are singletons. This TCR came from a human donor who donated a stem cell graft to a child with acute lymphoblastic leukemia. The sample here was PBMCs from the stem cell graft donor, taken from the stem cell graft. The rearrangement joins TRBV4-2 to TRBJ2-5, with TRBD2 matching over 8 bases. The CDR3 DNA follows: TGTGCCAGCAGGGAGGGACTAGGGATAGCCCCAGAGACCCAGTACTTC. Translating gives CASREGLGIAPETQYF.